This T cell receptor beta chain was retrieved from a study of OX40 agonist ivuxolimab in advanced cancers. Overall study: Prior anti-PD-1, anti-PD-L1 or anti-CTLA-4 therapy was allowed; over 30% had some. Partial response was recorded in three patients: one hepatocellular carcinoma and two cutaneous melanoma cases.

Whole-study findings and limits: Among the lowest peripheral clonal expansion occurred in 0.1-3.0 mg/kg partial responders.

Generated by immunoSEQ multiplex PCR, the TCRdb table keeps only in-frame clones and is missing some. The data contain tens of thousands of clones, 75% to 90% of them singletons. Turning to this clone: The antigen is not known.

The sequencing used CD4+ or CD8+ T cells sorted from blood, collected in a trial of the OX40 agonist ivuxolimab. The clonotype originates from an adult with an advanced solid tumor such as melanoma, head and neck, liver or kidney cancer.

The CDR3: CASTPTGPSQETQYF. The DNA of the CDR3 is TGTGCCAGTACCCCCACGGGGCCGAGCCAAGAGACCCAGTACTTC. The genes are TRBV6-5 and TRBJ2-5; D is possibly TRBD1 or TRBD2 (5 bases each). The CDR3 length is 15 residues. The germline gives CDR1 MNHEY, CDR2 SVGAGI. Trimming took 9 bases from V and 1 from J, leaving 18 bases between them.